These T cell receptor beta chains were read from a single sample in a study of cytomegalovirus exposure and HLA in healthy donors. The data were produced by immunoSEQ multiplex PCR, yet TCRdb's version contains in-frame clones alone and is incomplete. The sample shows about 180,000 clones, roughly 77% of them seen only once. The sample consisted of PBMCs. The receptor set was obtained from a woman between 25 and 40 years old in good health and CMV-seropositive. The CDR3 runs from the conserved cysteine through the conserved F or W. D genes are given only for firm matches. Clone size is given for some rows only: seen once, a few or many times, or a class if the clone is expanded.

J: TRBJ2-1; V: TRBV13; D: .; size: .; CDR3: CASSNSRGKNEQFF; DNA: TGTGCCAGCAGTAACTCCCGGGGGAAGAATGAGCAGTTCTTC
J: TRBJ2-7; V: TRBV28; D: TRBD1; size: .; CDR3: CASSNGQAYEQYF; DNA: TGTGCCAGCAGTAACGGACAGGCCTACGAGCAGTACTTC
J: TRBJ2-2; V: TRBV2; D: TRBD2; size: .; CDR3: CASSFASGHTGELFF; DNA: TGTGCCAGCAGTTTTGCTAGCGGCCACACCGGGGAGCTGTTTTTT
J: TRBJ1-4; V: TRBV5-4; D: .; size: few; CDR3: CASSPGGTTNEKLFF; DNA: TGTGCCAGCAGCCCCGGGGGGACCACTAATGAAAAACTGTTTTTT
J: TRBJ1-3; V: TRBV9; D: TRBD1; size: .; CDR3: CASSVSVREKGAAGNTIYF; DNA: TGTGCCAGCAGCGTATCTGTCAGGGAAAAGGGGGCGGCTGGAAACACCATATATTTT
J: TRBJ1-5; V: TRBV4-3; D: TRBD1; size: few; CDR3: CASSQDYGRGLQPQHF; DNA: TGCGCCAGCAGCCAAGATTACGGCAGGGGGTTACAGCCCCAGCATTTT
J: TRBJ2-2; V: TRBV7-9; D: .; size: .; CDR3: CASRRGGDTGELFF; DNA: TGTGCCAGCCGGAGGGGGGGGGACACCGGGGAGCTGTTTTTT
J: TRBJ2-1; V: TRBV7-9; D: TRBD2; size: once; CDR3: CASSLVLAGIEFF; DNA: TGTGCCAGCAGCTTAGTACTAGCGGGTATTGAGTTCTTC
J: TRBJ2-5; V: TRBV30; D: .; size: .; CDR3: CAWSGGYQETQYF; DNA: TGTGCCTGGAGTGGCGGCTACCAAGAGACCCAGTACTTC
J: TRBJ2-2; V: TRBV5-1; D: .; size: .; CDR3: CASSLGDTGELFF; DNA: TGCGCCAGCAGCTTGGGAGACACCGGGGAGCTGTTTTTT
J: TRBJ1-4; V: TRBV4-2; D: .; size: .; CDR3: CASSQERVYEKLFF; DNA: TGTGCCAGCAGCCAAGAACGGGTTTATGAAAAACTGTTTTTT
J: TRBJ2-3; V: TRBV4-3; D: .; size: .; CDR3: CASSHPLREDTQYF; DNA: TGCGCCAGCAGCCACCCCCTGCGTGAAGATACGCAGTATTTT
J: TRBJ2-1; V: TRBV28; D: .; size: .; CDR3: CASSLGRYNEQFF; DNA: TGTGCCAGCAGTTTAGGGCGTTACAATGAGCAGTTCTTC
J: TRBJ1-5; V: TRBV28; D: .; size: .; CDR3: CASSLTNQPQHF; DNA: TGTGCCAGCAGTCTGACTAATCAGCCCCAGCATTTT
J: TRBJ2-7; V: TRBV6-5; D: TRBD2; size: .; CDR3: CASSYSGGPHLHEQYF; DNA: TGTGCCAGCAGTTATAGCGGGGGGCCTCACCTCCACGAGCAGTACTTC
J: TRBJ2-6; V: TRBV28; D: TRBD1; size: .; CDR3: CASSPDRPRAGANVLTF; DNA: TGTGCCAGCAGCCCGGACAGGCCAAGGGCGGGGGCCAACGTCCTGACTTTC
J: TRBJ2-1; V: TRBV11-2; D: .; size: .; CDR3: CASSTTPGGGGQVDEQFF; DNA: TGTGCCAGCAGCACAACCCCCGGAGGCGGGGGACAGGTCGATGAGCAGTTCTTC
J: TRBJ2-1; V: TRBV6-6; D: TRBD2; size: few; CDR3: CASSYAGVYNEQFF; DNA: TGTGCCAGCAGTTACGCGGGGGTGTACAATGAGCAGTTCTTC
J: TRBJ1-6; V: TRBV4-3; D: TRBD1; size: few; CDR3: CASSQAPGTGGSWGSPLHF; DNA: TGCGCCAGCAGCCAGGCGCCCGGGACAGGGGGTTCTTGGGGTTCACCCCTCCACTTT
J: TRBJ2-7; V: TRBV7-2; D: TRBD1; size: .; CDR3: CASSLQGVTYEQYF; DNA: TGTGCCAGCAGTCTACAGGGGGTTACCTACGAGCAGTACTTC
J: TRBJ2-6; V: TRBV29-1; D: .; size: .; CDR3: CSVASGAGANVLTF; DNA: TGCAGCGTTGCGTCGGGGGCTGGGGCCAACGTCCTGACTTTC
J: TRBJ2-5; V: TRBV4-3; D: TRBD2; size: .; CDR3: CASSQEGLAGETQYF; DNA: TGCGCCAGCAGCCAAGAGGGACTAGCGGGGGAGACCCAGTACTTC
J: TRBJ1-3; V: TRBV5-4; D: .; size: few; CDR3: CASSQAWDSSSGNTIYF; DNA: TGCGCCAGCAGCCAAGCCTGGGACTCGAGCTCTGGAAACACCATATATTTT
J: TRBJ2-7; V: TRBV6-1; D: TRBD1; size: .; CDR3: CASSEETGGRGEQYF; DNA: TGTGCCAGCAGTGAAGAGACAGGGGGGAGAGGGGAGCAGTACTTC
J: TRBJ1-3; V: TRBV9; D: .; size: .; CDR3: CASSVGGPGSTIYF; DNA: TGTGCCAGCAGCGTAGGAGGGCCTGGAAGCACCATATATTTT
J: TRBJ2-7; V: TRBV7-9; D: .; size: .; CDR3: CASSRRPEPRVWVYEQYF; DNA: TGTGCCAGCAGCCGTCGACCCGAACCCAGGGTTTGGGTCTACGAGCAGTACTTC